This TCR beta chain was captured by sequencing in a study of T cells in Graves' hyperthyroidism and ophthalmopathy (dated by TCRdb to the late 2010s). At the level of the whole study: Peripheral blood was collected at initial diagnosis, before any treatment. The paper reports TCR Vbeta CDR3 sequencing of more than 120 peripheral blood samples: 43 ophthalmopathy, under 80 hyperthyroidism and around 17 progressor patients. Following sampling, methimazole starting at 30 mg daily was given to hyperthyroidism patients, and high-dose intravenous methylprednisolone was given to ophthalmopathy patients. A discovery cohort of around 98 patients, approximately 45 with Graves' ophthalmopathy and 57 with stable Graves' hyperthyroidism, was used to find distinguishing TCR V-J signatures. The study also compared thyroid tissue and blood T-cell repertoires from roughly 6 Graves' hyperthyroidism patients. The approximately 98 discovery patients were randomly divided into training and test sets at a 7:3 ratio. An independent validation cohort of around 19 hyperthyroidism patients and approximately 15 patients who later progressed to ophthalmopathy tested prospective prediction of ophthalmopathy.

TCR beta CDR3 regions were amplified from RNA transcripts. The TCR CDR3 was subjected to a first round of RT-PCR using the HTBI primer set and the Qiagen OneStep RT-PCR kit. A second multiplex PCR round built the libraries, followed by size selection and purification. Paired-end sequencing of the libraries was performed with 100 bp reads on an Illumina HiSeq2000. The authors' analysis ran thus. SOAPnuke was used to process the raw data, removing reads that contained adapters or uncalled bases, had a mean Phred below 15, or lacked an exact match to the constant primer or identifier. COPE v1.2.5 was used to merge high-quality paired reads, and clonotypes were defined as unique nucleotide sequences. MiTCR v1.1 was used to align clonotypes to the IMGT TRBV, TRBD and TRBJ reference segments. The analysis included only V-J combinations with a frequency above 0.0001, which together covered 99% to 99.2% of the repertoires. A TCS score was defined as the ratio between F50 (clonal expansion) and ExV (chaos), using BLOSUM62-based TCRdist between CDR3 peptides within each V-J. Welch's t-statistics and random forest reduced some 510 V-J features to 10 to 15, which were used in a naive Bayes classifier (R e1071). The public reads were reanalyzed by TCRdb: fastp trimming at Q25, MiXCR alignment, in-frame beta chains only. When rows share a CDR3 protein, they turn into one entry using the most common DNA and genes. The V and J calls were determined by TCRdb, not by the authors. In all, the sample holds about 400,000 distinct CDR3 sequences, and approximately 13% of those were seen once. The ten most abundant clones make up 5% to 6% of the sample.

According to the germline V gene, CDR1 reads MDHEN and CDR2 reads SYDVKM. The germline V and J ends show losses of 5 bases and 5 bases respectively, and no gene match explains 9 bases of the junction. The CDR3, cysteine through phenylalanine, is 16 amino acids long. The retained sequence is limited to the CDR3, 48 bases, with the frame set at the first base. Overall study results and their limits: No statistical method was used to set the sample size in advance, and investigators knew the group allocation. Most expanded thyroid clonotypes (frequency above 0.001) were also detected in blood, suggesting blood repertoires may reflect thyroid immune responses. In validation, the model predicted progression to ophthalmopathy a median of approximately 6.6 months before onset, with approximately 71% sensitivity and just under 75% specificity. A model built on a 13 V-J signature distinguished ophthalmopathy from stable hyperthyroidism, reaching around 87% sensitivity and about 81% specificity in cross-validation and 80%/75% in testing.

This clonotype was recorded many times. No cognate antigen has been identified for it. There are no base qualities to consult, and no much larger clone falls within one base. Stable Graves' hyperthyroidism was defined as no progression to ophthalmopathy during 18 months of follow-up. The hyperthyroidism patients were between 18 and 65 years old and newly diagnosed, with a disease duration of less than 2 months. Exclusion was applied to patients with uncontrolled infections, other autoimmune diseases, pregnancy or lactation. Diagnoses relied on clinical symptoms, serum thyroxine and TRAb, thyroid ultrasound and orbital computed tomography. Ficoll-Paque density gradient centrifugation was used to isolate PBMCs from 8.5 to 10 ml of fresh peripheral blood. Total RNA was extracted using Trizol reagent, and RNA quality was assessed on an Agilent 2100 Bioanalyzer.

This chain is built from TRBV28 and TRBJ2-5; 12 junctional bases match TRBD2. This receptor was obtained from a woman between 18 and 30 years old with Graves' hyperthyroidism. The sample was blood. The CDR3 in this case is CASSPLTSGRFETQYF. The nucleotides read TGTGCCAGCAGTCCGCTAACTAGCGGGAGGTTTGAGACCCAGTACTTC. The CDR3 plus the reference TRBV28 and TRBJ2-5 genes for the other parts give the full variable domain: DVKVTQSSRYLVKRTGEKVFLECVQDMDHENMFWYRQDPGLGLRLIYFSYDVKMKEKGDIPEGYSVSREKKERFSLILESASTNQTSMYLCASSPLTSGRFETQYFGPGTRLLVL.